The T cell receptor (beta chain) under discussion was sequenced for a study of T cells in Graves' hyperthyroidism and ophthalmopathy. With 6 bases clipped from V and 4 bases from J, the junction kept 4 bases outside the gene matches. The CDR3 is made up of 14 amino acids. The TCR beta CDR3 regions underwent amplification using RNA transcripts as the source. HTBI primers were employed in a first-round RT-PCR of the TCR CDR3. TCRdb used MiXCR to reprocess the multiplex PCR reads, holding one entry per CDR3 protein. The sample contains about 640,000 distinct CDR3 sequences, less than 25% of which appear only once.

The TCR was taken from a man between 25 and 39 years old with Graves' ophthalmopathy. The chain carries TRBV12-3 or TRBV12-4 and TRBJ2-7; TRBD2 aligns across 12 bases. The specimen sequenced was blood. The CDR3 loop reads CASRLAGGRYEQYF. DNA for the CDR3: TGTGCCAGCAGGCTAGCGGGAGGGCGGTACGAGCAGTACTTC.